The 29 T cell receptor beta chains below come from one sample, sequenced in a study of long-term antiretroviral therapy in people with HIV (dated by TCRdb to about 2022). Sequencing of the TRB variable region was done with the immunoSEQ hsTCRB v3.0 assay at survey level resolution. Sourced from immuneACCESS, this table was stored by TCRdb with only in-frame sequences that have V and J called. A share of the clones is absent; for the studies checked, an unresolved V gene accounts for under half, and the remainder has no known explanation. Recorded for this sample are some 33,000 clones; 95% to 98% of them occurred a single time. Together, the top ten hold approximately 2% of the sample. Here the sequenced sample was unsorted PBMCs, taken 7.6 years after starting antiretroviral therapy. The receptors come from a man under 40 with HIV.

The chain is built from TRBV7-2 and TRBJ2-1; 10 nucleotides match TRBD1. Trimming cost V 7 bases and J 9 bases; bases outside gene matches: 15. The germline CDR1 and CDR2 sequences are SGHTA and FQGNSA. The CDR3 sequence is 16 residues long. CDR3 bases: TGTGCCAGCACCCTTTTCCGGGACAGGGGTTCCATTGAGCAGTTCTTC. It is translated as CASTLFRDRGSIEQFF.

This chain links TRBV5-8 with TRBJ2-7; D remains unclear. The germline gives CDR1 SGHTS, CDR2 YDEGEE. Trimming removed 1 base at V and 6 bases at J, with 17 bases between. The CDR3 is 15 residues long. The CDR3 DNA reads TGTGCCAGCAGCTTGCGGTTGACCCTGCTCGGCGAGCAGTACTTC. This sequence encodes CASSLRLTLLGEQYF.

The chain recombines TRBV28 with TRBJ2-7; 9 bases map to TRBD2. V shed 4 bases, J shed 3 bases, and the junction held 7 bases outside the gene matches. Per the germline V gene, CDR1 is MDHEN and CDR2 is SYDVKM. CDR3 size: 15 residues. In DNA, the CDR3 is TGTGCCAGCAGTTCCAGGCTAGCGGGGAACTACGAGCAGTACTTC. This translates into CASSSRLAGNYEQYF. Based on the CDR3 plus reference TRBV28 and TRBJ2-7, the full variable domain is DVKVTQSSRYLVKRTGEKVFLECVQDMDHENMFWYRQDPGLGLRLIYFSYDVKMKEKGDIPEGYSVSREKKERFSLILESASTNQTSMYLCASSSRLAGNYEQYFGPGTRLTVT.

This clone is a singleton in its sample. This chain links TRBV6-5 with TRBJ1-2; D uncertain. CDR1 MNHEY and CDR2 SVGAGI come from the germline V gene. Trimming stripped 6 bases from V and 8 bases from J, with 19 bases between. The CDR3 is 14 amino acids. The chain's CDR3 is CASSRTPGASGYTF. DNA of the CDR3: TGTGCCAGCAGCCGGACTCCAGGTGCTAGCGGCTACACCTTC.

The chain links TRBV7-2 to TRBJ2-3, with D hard to call. CDR3 length: 15 residues. Trimming removed 0 bases from V and 0 bases from J, with 7 bases in between. Germline V CDR1 and CDR2: SGHTA, FQGNSA. The CDR3 DNA sequence: TGTGCCAGCAGCTTAGCTAGTGTAAGCACAGATACGCAGTATTTT. Its translation: CASSLASVSTDTQYF.

The chain uses TRBV4-1 and TRBJ2-5; TRBD2 agrees at 7 bases. The trim removed 4 bases at V and 1 base at J, leaving 6 bases unmatched. Germline V gene data show CDR1 as MGHRA and CDR2 as YSYEKL. The CDR3 has 15 amino acids. In nucleotides, the CDR3 is TGCGCCAGCAGCCCCCGTACGGGGGGCCAAGAGACCCAGTACTTC. Its protein product is CASSPRTGGQETQYF.

V is TRBV7-9 and J is TRBJ2-7; possible D gene TRBD2, 10 bases. Germline assignment: CDR1 SEHNR and CDR2 FQNEAQ (reference sequence). V lost 0 bases, J lost 9 bases, and 18 bases lay in between. The CDR3 length is 15 residues. CDR3 sequence: CASSLALLAGQGQYF. Here the CDR3 DNA reads TGTGCCAGCAGCTTAGCGTTACTAGCGGGACAGGGGCAGTACTTC.

As concerns this clone: Other DNA sequences in this sample translate to the same CDR3. The J gene is TRBJ1-5, the V gene TRBV7-9; D is ambiguous. The CDR3 contains 12 residues. The germline CDR1 and CDR2 sequences are SEHNR and FQNEAQ (reference sequence). V lost 6 bases to trimming and J lost 7 bases, with 10 bases between them. The CDR3 region is CASSLGSQPQHF. The DNA for the CDR3 is TGTGCCAGCAGTCTGGGGTCCCAGCCCCAGCATTTT.

The chain employs TRBV18 and TRBJ2-7; a weak D match, TRBD2 (5 bases). V was shortened by 6 bases and J by 0 bases, with 21 bases between the two germline ends. The length of the CDR3 is 17 residues. CDR1 and CDR2 (germline): KGHSH, LQKENI. CDR3 coding DNA: TGTGCCAGCTCTTCCAAGTTTTTCGGGGTTGGCTCCTACGAGCAGTACTTC. It translates to CASSSKFFGVGSYEQYF.

The chain uses TRBV25-1 and TRBJ2-7; 7 bases match TRBD1. This CDR3 contains 13 residues. The junction had 3 bases not matched to a gene; V was cut back by 4 bases and J by 3 bases. The germline V gene has CDR1 MGHDK and CDR2 SYGVNS. The chain's CDR3 is CASSVQGVYEQYF. The CDR3 bases are TGTGCCAGCAGTGTGCAGGGGGTCTACGAGCAGTACTTC.

This chain connects TRBV7-6 to TRBJ2-2, with D hard to call. The V end was cut by 5 bases, the J end by 0 bases, with 13 bases between. The germline V gene encodes CDR1 SGHVS and CDR2 FNYEAQ. The CDR3 is made up of 16 amino acids. Here the CDR3 DNA reads TGTGCCAGCAGCGCCGACATGCTCGCGAACACCGGGGAGCTGTTTTTT. Translated: CASSADMLANTGELFF. The variable domain in full, completed from reference TRBV7-6 and TRBJ2-2, reads GAGVSQSPRYKVTKRGQDVALRCDPISGHVSLYWYRQALGQGPEFLTYFNYEAQQDKSGLPNDRFSAERPEGSISTLTIQRTEQRDSAMYRCASSADMLANTGELFFGEGSRLTVL.

The chain carries TRBV2 and TRBJ2-7; possible D gene TRBD2, 6 bases. The CDR3 spans 12 residues. Trimming removed 9 bases from V and 3 bases from J, with 12 bases in between. In germline, CDR1 is SNHLY, CDR2 FYNNEI. As DNA, the CDR3 is TGTGCCAGTAGCGGAGGTGGCTACGAGCAGTACTTC. Its protein is CASSGGGYEQYF.

V gene TRBV23-1 combines with J gene TRBJ2-7; TRBD1 or TRBD2 may be the D gene (6 bases each). TRBV23-1 falls under the ORF class, with uncertain function. The CDR3 consists of 14 residues. Trimming cost V 0 bases and J 5 bases, with 11 bases left between them. Here the CDR3 DNA reads TGCGCCAGCAGTCAATCCCGGGGGCTTAACGAGCAGTACTTC. Protein: CASSQSRGLNEQYF.

The genes are TRBV7-9 and TRBJ2-7, with D uncertain. The V and J ends lost 1 base and 2 bases respectively, with 9 bases between them. The germline gives CDR1 SEHNR, CDR2 FQNEAQ (reference sequence). The CDR3 totals 14 residues. The CDR3 DNA sequence: TGTGCCAGCAGCTTAGTTTACTCACCCTACGAGCAGTACTTC. The encoded protein is CASSLVYSPYEQYF.

V and J are TRBV7-2 and TRBJ1-6; 7 positions match TRBD1. CDR3 size: 15 residues. CDR1 is SGHTA and CDR2 is FQGNSA in the germline V gene. J was trimmed by 7 bases and V by 4 bases; bases with no gene match: 7. The CDR3 here is CASSSTGQSNSPLHF. CDR3 bases: TGTGCCAGCAGCTCCACGGGACAGTCAAATTCACCCCTCCACTTT.

The CDR3 nucleotides read TGTGCCAGCAGCGTAGATCCAGCGGGGTACACAGATACGCAGTATTTT. This sequence encodes CASSVDPAGYTDTQYF. J is TRBJ2-3 and V is TRBV9, with TRBD2 matching over 7 bases. The germline gives CDR1 SGDLS, CDR2 YYNGEE. The CDR3 length is 16 residues. Losses at the gene ends were 0 bases for V and 2 bases for J; bases not matched to a gene: 6.

The chain employs TRBV5-6 and TRBJ1-6; possibly TRBD1 for D (6 bases). The V gene lost 3 bases and the J gene lost 8 bases, with 21 bases spanning the gap. Germline V gene sequence: CDR1 SGHDT, CDR2 YYEEEE. This CDR3 comprises 17 residues. In DNA, the CDR3 is TGTGCCAGCAGCTCTCAAGGTCAGACAGGCGCTGATTCACCCCTCCACTTT. Translation gives CASSSQGQTGADSPLHF.

The chain carries TRBV18 and TRBJ2-7, with 9 bases matching TRBD1. The CDR3 spans 14 residues. The germline CDR1 and CDR2 sequences are KGHSH and LQKENI. Germline trimming cut 5 bases from V and 5 bases from J; bases unmatched to any gene: 7. CDR3 region: CASSEDRGLDEQYF. The CDR3 region has the DNA TGTGCCAGCTCAGAGGACAGGGGACTTGACGAGCAGTACTTC.

The chain carries TRBV27 and TRBJ2-3; TRBD2 aligns across 8 bases. The V and J ends lost 2 bases and 5 bases, in that order; junction bases with no gene match: 6. The CDR3 consists of 15 residues. Germline CDR1 and CDR2: MNHEY and SMNVEV (reference sequence). The CDR3 nucleotides are TGTGCCAGCAGTTTACAAGCGGGAGTTCTAGATACGCAGTATTTT. Its protein is CASSLQAGVLDTQYF.

On this clone itself: A junction boundary mismatches the germline segment, possibly from a read error. The chain recombines TRBV7-7 with TRBJ2-1; 13 bases map to TRBD2. The V gene's germline CDR1 is SSHAT and CDR2 FNYEAQ (reference sequence). The CDR3 covers 15 residues. The chain's CDR3 is CASSLGLAGNNEQFF. DNA for the CDR3: TGTGCTAGCAGCTTGGGACTAGCGGGAAACAATGAGCAGTTCTTC.

J is TRBJ2-3 and V is TRBV4-2, with D perhaps matching TRBD1 (5 bases). This CDR3 contains 16 residues. V was clipped by 4 bases and J by 6 bases, with 20 bases between them. Germline lookup yields CDR1 LGHNA and CDR2 YNFKEQ. The CDR3 reads CASSPRSRGHGDTQYF. The DNA of the CDR3 is TGTGCCAGCAGCCCACGGAGTAGGGGCCATGGGGATACGCAGTATTTT.

The chain uses TRBV7-2 and TRBJ2-7; no definite D call. This CDR3 contains 15 residues. V was cut by 5 bases and J by 2 bases, with 16 bases left in between. In germline, CDR1 is SGHTA, CDR2 FQGNSA. CDR3 residues: CASSRRATEAYEQYF. For the CDR3, the DNA is TGTGCCAGCAGCCGCCGGGCGACGGAAGCCTACGAGCAGTACTTC.

The V and J genes are TRBV13 and TRBJ2-7, with D hard to call. CDR1 and CDR2 (germline): PRHDT, FYEKMQ (reference sequence). The ends were cut back, 6 bases at V and 0 bases at J, with 12 bases in the middle. The CDR3 has 14 amino acids. The CDR3 DNA reads as TGTGCCAGCAGTCCCAGGTCTGGCTCCTACGAGCAGTACTTC. Its translation: CASSPRSGSYEQYF.

J is TRBJ2-7 and V is TRBV5-4, with TRBD1 as a possible D gene (5 bases). This CDR3 has 13 amino acids. Deletions cut 1 base from V and 6 bases from J, with 11 bases between. Per the germline V gene, CDR1 is SGHNT and CDR2 is YYREEE (reference sequence). In DNA, the CDR3 is TGTGCCAGCAGCTTGAAGGGGATACCCGAGCAGTACTTC. Amino acid sequence: CASSLKGIPEQYF.

The gene calls are TRBV7-8 and TRBJ2-7, with D possibly being TRBD2 (5 bases). Germline assignment: CDR1 SGHVS and CDR2 FQNEAQ. The CDR3 extends over 14 amino acids. Deletions cut 0 bases from V and 4 bases from J, with 10 bases between. CDR3 region: CASSLAEGRYEQYF. CDR3 sequence (DNA): TGTGCCAGCAGCTTAGCCGAGGGCAGATACGAGCAGTACTTC.

The CDR3 DNA follows: TGTGCCAGCTCCGGCCTAATGAACACTGAAGCTTTCTTT. It yields the protein CASSGLMNTEAFF. The chain links TRBV2 to TRBJ1-1; D gene unclear. Looked up from germline, CDR1 is SNHLY and CDR2 is FYNNEI. CDR3 size: 13 residues. Between the trimmed V and J ends, which lost 8 bases and 0 bases, there was a span of 10 bases.

The chain carries TRBV6-1 and TRBJ2-5; D is uncertain. Germline V gives CDR1 MNHNS, CDR2 SASEGT. The V and J ends lost 8 bases and 0 bases respectively, with 10 bases between them. The CDR3 covers 13 residues. CDR3 sequence reads: CASCPAYQETQYF. In nucleotides, the CDR3 is TGTGCCAGCTGTCCGGCGTACCAAGAGACCCAGTACTTC.

The chain links TRBV5-5 to TRBJ1-3; a possible D gene is TRBD1 (6 bases). CDR1 and CDR2 from the germline V gene are SGHKS and YYEKEE (reference sequence). Between the trimmed V and J ends, which lost 4 bases and 3 bases, there was a span of 11 bases. CDR3 size: 14 residues. DNA of the CDR3: TGTGCCAGCAGCAACAGGGTCAGTGGAAACACCATATATTTT. Its translation: CASSNRVSGNTIYF.

This chain joins TRBV7-9 and TRBJ1-1, with a possible D match to TRBD1 (6 bases). Trimming shortened V by 8 bases and J by 8 bases, and 15 bases separated the two germline ends. The CDR3 contains 12 residues. From germline, CDR1 is SEHNR and CDR2 FQNEAQ (reference sequence). CDR3 nucleotides: TGTGCCAGCGGTTTTTCCGGGACAGAAGCTTTCTTT. This gives the protein CASGFSGTEAFF.